These 13 T cell receptor beta chains were sequenced from one sample in a study of blood T cell repertoires in COVID-19. Profiling relied on immunoSEQ multiplex PCR, and the TCRdb table lists in-frame clones only, not all of them. Found here are approximately 200,000 clones, more than 70% of them singletons; the top ten hold around 8.6%. Sequencing was carried out using PBMCs or T cells enriched from blood (not recorded which). Source of these receptors: a woman aged 30 to 39 who had recovered from COVID-19.

The chain couples TRBV28 to TRBJ1-3; D call uncertain. Looked up from germline, CDR1 is MDHEN and CDR2 is SYDVKM. V was cut by 4 bases and J by 0 bases, with 7 bases left in between. The CDR3 is 14 residues long. The CDR3 DNA sequence: TGTGCCAGCAGTTACGGGTCCTCTGGAAACACCATATATTTT. This sequence encodes CASSYGSSGNTIYF.

The chain recombines TRBV5-1 with TRBJ2-5, with a possible D match to TRBD2 (7 bases). Trimming removed 0 bases at V and 4 bases at J, with 16 bases between. In germline, CDR1 is SGHRS, CDR2 YFSETQ. The CDR3 contains 16 residues. CDR3 sequence reads: CASSLGAGVQGETQYF. The CDR3 DNA follows: TGCGCCAGCAGCTTGGGGGCGGGAGTACAGGGAGAGACCCAGTACTTC.

V is TRBV7-9 and J is TRBJ2-1; D is perhaps TRBD1 (6 bases). Trimming took 1 base from V and 6 from J, leaving 13 bases between them. Germline CDR1 is SEHNR and CDR2 is FQNEAQ (reference sequence). CDR3 length: 15 amino acids. CDR3 protein: CASSLVSSRGNEQFF. In DNA form, the CDR3 reads TGTGCCAGCAGCTTAGTCTCTAGCAGGGGCAATGAGCAGTTCTTC.

The rearrangement joins TRBV4-1 to TRBJ2-7; the match to TRBD1 covers 10 bases. Trimming cost V 1 base and J 7 bases; bases outside gene matches: 7. The CDR3 has 15 residues. Germline CDR1 is MGHRA and CDR2 is YSYEKL. The CDR3 DNA reads as TGCGCCAGCAGCCAAGTAACCGGGACAGGGGATGAGCAGTACTTC. Translating it yields CASSQVTGTGDEQYF.

The chain carries TRBV13 and TRBJ2-1; tentative D call: TRBD1 (6 bases). The V end was cut by 7 bases, the J end by 4 bases, with 20 bases between. The CDR3 is 16 residues long. Germline V lookup: CDR1 PRHDT, CDR2 FYEKMQ (reference sequence). This CDR3 reads CASIRRRTAVYNEQFF. CDR3 in DNA: TGTGCCAGCATTCGCAGGAGGACAGCGGTATACAATGAGCAGTTCTTC.

This clone was picked up one time. The DNA for the CDR3 is TGTGCCAGCAGTTTCAGGGCCAGGAGCGAGCAGTACTTC. Amino acid sequence: CASSFRARSEQYF. This rearrangement joins TRBV12-3 or TRBV12-4 to TRBJ2-7; perhaps TRBD1 as D (5 bases). This CDR3 spans 13 amino acids. With 3 bases removed from V and 6 bases from J, the gap between germline ends came to 12 bases.

The rearrangement joins TRBV9 to TRBJ2-2; 7 nucleotides align to TRBD2. This CDR3 contains 16 residues. Germline assignment: CDR1 SGDLS and CDR2 YYNGEE. With V trimmed by 0 bases and J by 5 bases, 7 bases remained unmatched. The CDR3 spells CASSVEAGFGTGELFF. The CDR3 DNA follows: TGTGCCAGCAGCGTAGAAGCGGGATTTGGGACCGGGGAGCTGTTTTTT.

The chain couples TRBV6-1 to TRBJ1-3; possibly TRBD1 for D (5 bases). Trimming stripped 2 bases from V and 0 bases from J, with 20 bases between. The CDR3 is 19 residues long. The germline gives CDR1 MNHNS, CDR2 SASEGT. CDR3 DNA sequence: TGTGCCAGCAGTGAAAGGGTCGTTGAAGGGGCAGCCTCTGGAAACACCATATATTTT. This encodes CASSERVVEGAASGNTIYF.

The chain links TRBV10-1 to TRBJ1-1; TRBD1 aligns across 9 bases. Germline CDR1 is WNHNN and CDR2 is SYGVQD (reference sequence). The CDR3 length is 14 residues. The ends lost 2 bases at V and 6 bases at J; junction bases unmatched: 4. CDR3 sequence reads: CASSEGQGIAEAFF. The DNA for the CDR3 is TGCGCCAGCAGTGAGGGACAGGGGATCGCTGAAGCTTTCTTT.

The chain joins TRBV23-1 to TRBJ1-5; 9 bases match TRBD1. TRBV23-1 is sorted into the ORF group, with uncertain function. The junction had 8 bases not matched to a gene; V was cut back by 3 bases and J by 5 bases. The CDR3 consists of 16 residues. CDR3 in amino acids: CASSQQGQGEYQPQHF. The CDR3 DNA follows: TGCGCCAGCAGTCAGCAGGGACAGGGAGAATATCAGCCCCAGCATTTT.

The J gene is TRBJ2-7, the V gene TRBV5-1; 9 nucleotides match TRBD2. The trim removed 0 bases at V and 2 bases at J, leaving 3 bases unmatched. CDR3 length: 15 amino acids. The V gene's germline CDR1 is SGHRS and CDR2 YFSETQ. The CDR3 loop reads CASSLVPSGTYEQYF. The CDR3 DNA reads TGCGCCAGCAGCTTGGTGCCTAGCGGGACCTACGAGCAGTACTTC.

The CDR3 DNA is TGTGCCAGCACCCAGATGGACAATGAGCAGTTCTTC. This codes for CASTQMDNEQFF. J is TRBJ2-1 and V is TRBV7-9; D ambiguous. Trimming took off 7 bases at V and 5 bases at J, with 9 bases between the two ends. CDR3 length: 12 residues. Germline CDR1 is SEHNR and CDR2 is FQNEAQ (reference sequence).

This clone showed up just once. This CDR3 is CASSQDRGYEQYF. The CDR3 nucleotides read TGCGCCAGCAGCCAAGATCGAGGCTACGAGCAGTACTTC. The rearrangement links TRBV4-1 to TRBJ2-7; no definite D call. CDR3 length equals 13 residues. Germline values: CDR1 MGHRA, CDR2 YSYEKL. Trimming stripped 0 bases from V and 3 bases from J, with 6 bases between.